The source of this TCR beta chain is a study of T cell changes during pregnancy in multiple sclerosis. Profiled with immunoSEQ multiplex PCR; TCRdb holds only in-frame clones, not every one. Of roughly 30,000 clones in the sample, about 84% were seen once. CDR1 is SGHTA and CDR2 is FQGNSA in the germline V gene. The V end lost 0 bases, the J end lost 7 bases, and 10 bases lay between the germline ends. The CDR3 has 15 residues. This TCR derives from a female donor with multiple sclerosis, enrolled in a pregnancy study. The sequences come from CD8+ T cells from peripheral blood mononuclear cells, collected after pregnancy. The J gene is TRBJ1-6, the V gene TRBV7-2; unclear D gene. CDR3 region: CASSLAALRNSPLHF. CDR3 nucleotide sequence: TGTGCCAGCAGCTTAGCCGCCCTGAGGAATTCACCCCTCCACTTT.